This T cell receptor beta chain was recorded in a study of cytomegalovirus exposure and HLA in healthy donors. Overall study findings and caveats: The study put some 150 TCR beta chains on its list as cytomegalovirus-associated.

The CDR3 runs to 13 residues. Between the trimmed V and J ends, which lost 5 bases and 6 bases, there was a span of 12 bases. CDR1 and CDR2 (germline): SGHTA, FQGTGA. Comment on this clone: The antigen is not known.

The PCR made use of 60 Vbeta and 13 Jbeta primers. Some clones are missing from TCRdb's copy, which holds only in-frame ones; the method was immunoSEQ multiplex PCR. The table records about 68,000 clones, approximately 78% of them present only once. This receptor was identified in a human donor in good health. The chain links TRBV7-3 to TRBJ2-3; D might be TRBD1 (6 bases). Sequencing was done on a sample of PBMCs. The CDR3 region is CASSAGQPDTQYF. The CDR3 nucleotides are TGTGCCAGCAGCGCCGGACAGCCCGATACGCAGTATTTT.